Presented here are 29 T cell receptor beta chains from one specimen sequenced in a study of blood T cell repertoires in COVID-19. Here immunoSEQ multiplex PCR was the method, and the copy in TCRdb shows in-frame clones only, minus some. The profile shows roughly 70,000 clones, around 82% of them singletons. The material sequenced was peripheral blood. These receptors were obtained from a woman aged 55 to 70 with acute or convalescent COVID-19.

The chain employs TRBV29-1 and TRBJ2-7; maybe TRBD2 (5 bases). The ends were cut back, 5 bases at V and 2 bases at J, with 10 bases in the middle. This CDR3 is built from 12 residues. The germline V gene has CDR1 SQVTM and CDR2 ANQGSEA. The CDR3 DNA reads as TGCAGCGTTATTAGAGGGACCTACGAGCAGTACTTC. Encoded protein: CSVIRGTYEQYF.

The V call is TRBV5-1, the J call TRBJ2-2; no clear D gene. CDR1 is SGHRS, CDR2 YFSETQ, per germline. V was pared by 1 base and J by 4 bases, with 5 bases between. The CDR3 extends over 13 amino acids. The CDR3, as DNA: TGCGCCAGCAGCTTGACGGTCACCGGGGAGCTGTTTTTT. Encoded protein: CASSLTVTGELFF.

The CDR3 here is CASSYGPGTNTEAFF. In DNA form, the CDR3 reads TGTGCCAGCAGTTACGGCCCGGGTACGAACACTGAAGCTTTCTTT. This chain links TRBV6-5 with TRBJ1-1; D is uncertain. V lost 2 bases, J lost 1 base, and 11 bases lay in between. Germline V CDR1 and CDR2: MNHEY, SVGAGI. CDR3 length: 15 residues.

This clone was seen a single time. V gene TRBV11-2 combines with J gene TRBJ2-1, with TRBD2 identical over 7 bases. The CDR3 totals 15 residues. Germline values: CDR1 SGHAT, CDR2 FQNNGV. With 5 bases clipped from V and 4 bases from J, the junction kept 8 bases outside the gene matches. CDR3 sequence: CASSPPGLDYNEQFF. The CDR3 coding sequence is TGTGCCAGCAGCCCCCCCGGACTAGATTACAATGAGCAGTTCTTC.

The table lists this clone with a few counts. The chain carries TRBV6-1 and TRBJ1-2, with D possibly TRBD1 on 5 matching bases. The germline V gene has CDR1 MNHNS and CDR2 SASEGT. The CDR3 consists of 13 residues. Trimming removed 3 bases at V and 7 bases at J, with 12 bases between. CDR3 sequence: CASSEVGGGGYTF. The CDR3 DNA reads TGTGCCAGCAGTGAGGTGGGGGGAGGTGGCTACACCTTC.

The CDR3 is CASSYRGGGYNEQFF. As DNA, the CDR3 is TGTGCCAGTAGTTACAGGGGAGGAGGATACAATGAGCAGTTCTTC. The chain joins TRBV19 to TRBJ2-1; maybe TRBD1 (7 bases). CDR1 and CDR2 from the germline V gene are LNHDA and SQIVND (reference sequence). The V end lost 5 bases, the J end lost 4 bases, and 15 bases lay between the germline ends. The CDR3 covers 15 residues.

CDR3 region: CAISGKLASEQFF. CDR3 DNA: TGTGCCATCAGTGGAAAACTAGCGAGTGAGCAGTTCTTC. The V call is TRBV10-3, the J call TRBJ2-1, with 7 bases matching TRBD2. Germline V lookup: CDR1 ENHRY, CDR2 SYGVKD. The CDR3 runs 13 residues. Trimming at V came to 4 bases and at J to 9 bases, leaving 6 bases not matched to a gene.

V is TRBV5-1 and J is TRBJ2-3; 9 nucleotides match TRBD2. Germline lookup yields CDR1 SGHRS and CDR2 YFSETQ. V gave up 4 bases and J gave up 1 base; unmatched junction bases: 4. This CDR3 has 15 residues. Here the CDR3 DNA reads TGCGCCAGCAGCATTTTAGCGGGGGGCACAGATACGCAGTATTTT. It codes for CASSILAGGTDTQYF. The variable domain in full, completed from reference TRBV5-1 and TRBJ2-3, reads KAGVTQTPRYLIKTRGQQVTLSCSPISGHRSVSWYQQTPGQGLQFLFEYFSETQRNKGNFPGRFSGRQFSNSRSEMNVSTLELGDSALYLCASSILAGGTDTQYFGPGTRLTVL.

The genes are TRBV5-1 and TRBJ2-5, with TRBD1 matching over 9 bases. The CDR3 is made up of 15 amino acids. Germline CDR1 and CDR2: SGHRS and YFSETQ. Losses at the gene ends were 1 base for V and 4 bases for J; bases not matched to a gene: 5. CDR3 sequence: CASSLLGQGLETQYF. In DNA, the CDR3 is TGCGCCAGCAGCTTGCTGGGACAGGGTTTAGAGACCCAGTACTTC.

This clone was detected a few times. The chain links TRBV10-3 to TRBJ1-2; maybe TRBD1 (6 bases). Germline loops: CDR1 ENHRY, CDR2 SYGVKD. V lost 2 bases, J lost 6 bases, and 13 bases lay in between. The CDR3 has 14 amino acids. CDR3 bases: TGTGCCATCAGTGAGCCCGGGGGGCTGAATGGCTACACCTTC. Translated, it gives CAISEPGGLNGYTF.

V and J are TRBV6-2 or TRBV6-3 and TRBJ2-1; tentatively, D is TRBD1 (5 bases). CDR3 length equals 14 residues. V was clipped by 5 bases and J by 7 bases, with 15 bases between them. The V gene's germline CDR1 is MNHEY and CDR2 SVGEGT. CDR3 sequence: CASSRLAGKNEQFF. In nucleotides, the CDR3 is TGTGCCAGCAGTCGCCTGGCAGGGAAAAATGAGCAGTTCTTC.

The chain uses TRBV19 and TRBJ1-5, with a possible D match to TRBD1 (5 bases). The CDR3 is 17 residues long. Germline V gene lookup returns CDR1 LNHDA and CDR2 SQIVND (reference sequence). V lost 3 bases and J 3 bases, leaving 18 bases between the germline ends. The CDR3 spells CASSIMMRGTSNQPQHF. The CDR3 DNA reads TGTGCCAGTAGTATCATGATGCGGGGGACCTCCAATCAGCCCCAGCATTTT.

This sequence joins TRBV5-1 and TRBJ2-3, with 15 bases lining up with TRBD2. This CDR3 is built from 21 residues. Germline CDR1 and CDR2: SGHRS and YFSETQ. With V trimmed by 3 bases and J by 5 bases, 19 bases remained unmatched. The CDR3, as DNA: TGCGCCAGCAGCTCCGAACCCGTCCGGGGACTAGCGGGGGGCCGGGGAGATACGCAGTATTTT. It translates to CASSSEPVRGLAGGRGDTQYF.

The chain combines TRBV28 with TRBJ1-5, with D maybe TRBD1 (6 bases). Germline V gives CDR1 MDHEN, CDR2 SYDVKM. CDR3 length: 15 amino acids. The ends were cut back, 7 bases at V and 2 bases at J, with 15 bases in the middle. CDR3 amino acids: CASTWGGAGNQPQHF. The DNA of the CDR3 is TGTGCCAGCACCTGGGGGGGCGCCGGCAATCAGCCCCAGCATTTT.

The V and J genes are TRBV9 and TRBJ2-7; a weak D match, TRBD1 (6 bases). V was shortened by 0 bases and J by 3 bases, with 13 bases between the two germline ends. Germline V gene lookup returns CDR1 SGDLS and CDR2 YYNGEE. CDR3 length: 15 residues. The chain's CDR3 is CASSVAQGTIYEQYF. The CDR3 DNA reads TGTGCCAGCAGCGTAGCTCAGGGGACAATCTACGAGCAGTACTTC.

The rearrangement links TRBV5-1 to TRBJ1-4; possible D gene TRBD1, 5 bases. Trimming removed 5 bases at V and 0 bases at J, with 14 bases between. Germline CDR1 SGHRS, CDR2 YFSETQ. This CDR3 region has 16 residues. The CDR3 loop is CASRLGGLATNEKLFF. CDR3 DNA sequence: TGCGCCAGCAGGCTTGGGGGACTTGCAACTAATGAAAAACTGTTTTTT.

This chain connects TRBV5-1 to TRBJ1-2; weak D call: TRBD1 (6 bases). Per the germline V gene, CDR1 is SGHRS and CDR2 is YFSETQ. The CDR3 is 16 amino acids. The germline V and J ends were trimmed by 0 bases and 4 bases, with 16 bases remaining between them. The CDR3, as DNA: TGCGCCAGCAGCTTGGTACCGACGGACAGCTTCTATGGCTACACCTTC. Translating gives CASSLVPTDSFYGYTF. Supplemented by reference TRBV5-1 and TRBJ1-2, the full variable domain reads KAGVTQTPRYLIKTRGQQVTLSCSPISGHRSVSWYQQTPGQGLQFLFEYFSETQRNKGNFPGRFSGRQFSNSRSEMNVSTLELGDSALYLCASSLVPTDSFYGYTFGSGTRLTVV.

In nucleotides, the CDR3 is TGTGCCAGCAGCTCCCGAAATCCGGGACAGGGAGGCGGCTACACCTTC. Translated: CASSSRNPGQGGGYTF. V usage is TRBV7-2 and J usage is TRBJ1-2, with TRBD1 matching over 9 bases. CDR3 size: 16 residues. V dropped 4 bases and J dropped 8; count of bases not matched to a gene: 14. Germline CDR1 SGHTA, CDR2 FQGNSA. Full variable domain (rest looked up from reference TRBV7-2 and TRBJ1-2): GAGVSQSPSNKVTEKGKDVELRCDPISGHTALYWYRQSLGQGLEFLIYFQGNSAPDKSGLPSDRFSAERTGGSVSTLTIQRTQQEDSAVYLCASSSRNPGQGGGYTFGSGTRLTVV.

CDR3 DNA sequence: TGTGCCAGCAGCCCAAGGCAGGGGAGCTTCACAGATACGCAGTATTTT. This codes for CASSPRQGSFTDTQYF. V and J are TRBV3-1 (or the pseudogene TRBV3-2) and TRBJ2-3, with a tentative D call TRBD1 (6 bases). The CDR3 is 16 residues long. V gave up 4 bases and J gave up 2 bases, with 16 bases separating them. Per germline, CDR1 LGHDT and CDR2 YNNKEL (reference sequence).

The V call is TRBV11-3, the J call TRBJ2-7, with 11 bases identical to TRBD1. Trimming cost V 5 bases and J 6 bases; bases outside gene matches: 6. The CDR3 runs to 14 residues. The germline V gene has CDR1 SGHNT and CDR2 YENEEA. Here the CDR3 DNA reads TGTGCCAGCAGCCCGGCCGGGACAGGGGGCGAGCAGTACTTC. Translated: CASSPAGTGGEQYF.

This clone was seen once. This sequence joins TRBV3-1 (or the pseudogene TRBV3-2) and TRBJ1-1; 9 nucleotides align to TRBD1. J was trimmed by 5 bases and V by 3 bases; bases with no gene match: 4. The CDR3 loop spans 14 amino acids. Germline-derived CDR1 and CDR2 are LGHDT and YNNKEL (reference sequence). In DNA form, the CDR3 reads TGTGCCAGCAGCCATTGGACAGGGGAAACTGAAGCTTTCTTT. Translation: CASSHWTGETEAFF.

The chain couples TRBV6-1 to TRBJ2-6; tentative D call: TRBD2 (6 bases). CDR3 length: 17 residues. Germline V gene sequence: CDR1 MNHNS, CDR2 SASEGT. V was pared by 1 base and J by 4 bases, with 14 bases between. CDR3 sequence: CASSEVGGLGGANVLTF. The CDR3 bases are TGTGCCAGCAGTGAAGTCGGAGGGTTGGGAGGGGCCAACGTCCTGACTTTC.

The V gene is TRBV10-2, the J gene TRBJ1-2; weak D call: TRBD1 (5 bases). V lost 2 bases, J lost 5 bases, and 9 bases lay in between. Germline loops: CDR1 WSHSY, CDR2 SAAADI. The CDR3 totals 13 residues. The CDR3 region is CASSEIQGYGYTF. The DNA of the CDR3 is TGCGCCAGCAGTGAGATCCAGGGTTATGGCTACACCTTC.

The gene calls are TRBV19 and TRBJ1-2; the match to TRBD1 covers 8 bases. The CDR3 is 14 amino acids. Germline values: CDR1 LNHDA, CDR2 SQIVND (reference sequence). V shed 3 bases, J shed 7 bases, and the junction held 7 bases outside the gene matches. The DNA of the CDR3 is TGTGCCAGTAGTATTCAAAAAGGACAGGGTGGCTACACCTTC. Amino acid sequence: CASSIQKGQGGYTF.

The rearrangement links TRBV19 to TRBJ2-2; possibly TRBD2 for D (6 bases). CDR1 and CDR2 (germline): LNHDA, SQIVND (reference sequence). The CDR3 length is 13 residues. Trimming stripped 9 bases from V and 6 bases from J, with 14 bases between. The CDR3 protein is CASTFTSSGELFF. For the CDR3, the DNA is TGTGCCAGCACCTTTACTAGCTCCGGGGAGCTGTTTTTT.

Only a few counts were recorded for this clone. The chain links TRBV10-1 to TRBJ2-3; D remains unclear. Germline V gives CDR1 WNHNN, CDR2 SYGVQD (reference sequence). V was shortened by 2 bases and J by 0 bases, with 6 bases between the two germline ends. The CDR3 spans 14 residues. CDR3 residues: CASSERRSTDTQYF. The CDR3, as DNA: TGCGCCAGCAGTGAGCGGAGAAGCACAGATACGCAGTATTTT.

V and J are TRBV9 and TRBJ2-2; 9 bases line up with TRBD1. With V trimmed by 4 bases and J by 9 bases, 10 bases remained unmatched. The germline V gene encodes CDR1 SGDLS and CDR2 YYNGEE. There are 15 residues in the CDR3. The CDR3 bases are TGTGCCAGCAGCCCTCCGGGACAGGGATCTTGGGAGCTGTTTTTT. Translating gives CASSPPGQGSWELFF.

The chain couples TRBV6-5 to TRBJ2-7; D is perhaps TRBD1 (6 bases). The V and J ends lost 5 bases and 3 bases respectively, with 11 bases between them. The CDR3 consists of 13 residues. CDR1 MNHEY and CDR2 SVGAGI come from the germline V gene. As DNA, the CDR3 is TGTGCCAGCAGTAGACAGGAACACTACGAGCAGTACTTC. Translating it yields CASSRQEHYEQYF.

The chain joins TRBV5-1 to TRBJ2-2, with 11 bases that match TRBD2. In germline, CDR1 is SGHRS, CDR2 YFSETQ. The CDR3 is 16 residues long. With V trimmed by 4 bases and J by 3 bases, 5 bases remained unmatched. The CDR3: CASSPLAGGDTGELFF. The CDR3 nucleotides are TGCGCCAGCAGCCCGTTAGCGGGGGGGGACACCGGGGAGCTGTTTTTT.